The 32 T cell receptor beta chains below all came from one sample that was sequenced in a study of control samples from healthy donors and cancer patients. Using immunoSEQ multiplex PCR, the repertoire was profiled, and TCRdb retains in-frame clones only, with some absent. There are fewer than 250,000 clones in the sample, with under 2.5% held by the top ten. Sequenced material: blood. These receptors were taken from a woman aged 30 to 39 in good health.

The chain links TRBV14 to TRBJ1-2; perhaps TRBD1 as D (5 bases). CDR3 length: 16 amino acids. V shed 0 bases and J shed 8 bases, with 19 bases lying between them. Germline V gives CDR1 SGHDN, CDR2 FVKESK. DNA of the CDR3: TGTGCCAGCAGCCAAGATCGCTCGGGACCGTCTTGGGGCTACACCTTC. It specifies CASSQDRSGPSWGYTF.

This chain joins TRBV6-2 or TRBV6-3 and TRBJ2-6, with 7 bases identical to TRBD1. Germline CDR1 MNHEY, CDR2 SVGEGT. Trimming cost V 3 bases and J 12 bases; bases outside gene matches: 5. This CDR3 is 13 amino acids long. In DNA, the CDR3 is TGTGCCAGCAGTTATCTCACAGGGGCCGTCCTGACTTTC. It codes for CASSYLTGAVLTF.

The chain couples TRBV6-4 to TRBJ2-3; 8 bases are a match to TRBD2. Per the germline V gene, CDR1 is MRHNA and CDR2 is SNTAGT. This CDR3 region has 15 residues. Unmatched junction bases numbered 5, after V lost 3 bases and J lost 3 bases. The CDR3 loop reads CASSESGGATDTQYF. The CDR3, as DNA: TGTGCCAGCAGTGAATCCGGGGGGGCAACAGATACGCAGTATTTT.

The CDR3 loop is CAISETQTGTGSSYEQYF. The CDR3 nucleotides are TGTGCCATCAGTGAGACTCAGACCGGGACAGGGAGCTCCTACGAGCAGTACTTC. The rearrangement joins TRBV10-3 to TRBJ2-7; 9 positions match TRBD1. Germline V gives CDR1 ENHRY, CDR2 SYGVKD. The CDR3 is made up of 18 amino acids. V shed 2 bases and J 0 bases; nucleotides not matched to a gene: 11.

The chain links TRBV5-5 to TRBJ1-3; D is perhaps TRBD1 (5 bases). The CDR3 loop spans 18 amino acids. Germline-derived CDR1 and CDR2 are SGHKS and YYEKEE (reference sequence). Trimming shortened V by 1 base and J by 2 bases, and 19 bases separated the two germline ends. In DNA form, the CDR3 reads TGTGCCAGCAGCTTGACTAGGCTAAAGGGGCCGACTGGAAACACCATATATTTT. As protein: CASSLTRLKGPTGNTIYF.

The chain couples TRBV7-8 to TRBJ2-7; 12 nucleotides line up with TRBD2. The CDR3 length is 16 residues. Germline-derived CDR1 and CDR2 are SGHVS and FQNEAQ. V shed 3 bases, J shed 1 base, and the junction held 4 bases outside the gene matches. As DNA, the CDR3 is TGTGCCAGCAGCTTCACTAGCGGGGGGTCATCCTACGAGCAGTACTTC. Its protein is CASSFTSGGSSYEQYF.

V and J are TRBV5-4 and TRBJ1-3; no clear D. The germline CDR1 and CDR2 sequences are SGHNT and YYREEE (reference sequence). V was pared by 0 bases and J by 0 bases, with 7 bases between. This CDR3 contains 15 residues. The DNA for the CDR3 is TGTGCCAGCAGCTTGGGGACGATCTCTGGAAACACCATATATTTT. This translates into CASSLGTISGNTIYF.

This chain connects TRBV9 to TRBJ1-3; unclear D gene. This CDR3 is 14 amino acids long. V was cut by 0 bases and J by 2 bases, with 6 bases left in between. In germline, CDR1 is SGDLS, CDR2 YYNGEE. The CDR3 DNA reads as TGTGCCAGCAGCGTAGAGGCAGCTGGAAACACCATATATTTT. Amino acids: CASSVEAAGNTIYF.

The chain recombines TRBV2 with TRBJ1-5, with 7 nucleotides matching TRBD1. From germline, CDR1 is SNHLY and CDR2 FYNNEI. The trim removed 10 bases at V and 1 base at J, leaving 7 bases unmatched. This CDR3 region has 14 residues. Here the CDR3 reads CAKTGQVSNQPQHF. The DNA of the CDR3 is TGTGCCAAGACCGGACAGGTGAGCAATCAGCCCCAGCATTTT.

This chain connects TRBV18 to TRBJ2-5; D gene ambiguous. Trimming stripped 2 bases from V and 7 bases from J, with 11 bases between. The germline CDR1 and CDR2 sequences are KGHSH and LQKENI. The CDR3 totals 13 residues. The CDR3 spells CASSPEQEGTQYF. CDR3 coding DNA: TGTGCCAGCTCACCAGAGCAGGAAGGGACCCAGTACTTC.

This chain links TRBV19 with TRBJ2-5; D is unresolved. V was clipped by 2 bases and J by 3 bases, with 10 bases between them. This CDR3 is 14 amino acids long. Germline V gene lookup returns CDR1 LNHDA and CDR2 SQIVND (reference sequence). CDR3 bases: TGTGCCAGTAGTATAAGTTGGGAAGAAGAGACCCAGTACTTC. Protein: CASSISWEEETQYF. The full variable domain, completed using reference TRBV19 and TRBJ2-5, is DGGITQSPKYLFRKEGQNVTLSCEQNLNHDAMYWYRQDPGQGLRLIYYSQIVNDFQKGDIAEGYSVSREKKESFPLTVTSAQKNPTAFYLCASSISWEEETQYFGPGTRLLVL.

The chain is built from TRBV7-9 and TRBJ2-7; D assignment may be TRBD1 or TRBD2 (6 bases each). Germline assignment: CDR1 SEHNR and CDR2 FQNEAQ (reference sequence). There are 15 residues in the CDR3. V was trimmed by 1 base and J by 3 bases, leaving 13 bases between them. The CDR3: CASSLEGGPLYEQYF. CDR3 DNA sequence: TGTGCCAGCAGCTTAGAGGGGGGCCCCCTCTACGAGCAGTACTTC.

This rearrangement joins TRBV25-1 to TRBJ1-5, with TRBD1 matching 8 bases. CDR1 is MGHDK and CDR2 is SYGVNS in the germline V gene. CDR3 length: 16 amino acids. J gave up 1 base and V 5 bases, and 7 bases lay outside the gene matches. The CDR3: CASSPQGAGSNQPQHF. In DNA, the CDR3 is TGTGCCAGCAGTCCGCAGGGGGCCGGGAGCAATCAGCCCCAGCATTTT.

The V gene is TRBV7-9, the J gene TRBJ2-7; D is ambiguous. Between the trimmed V and J ends, which lost 4 bases and 3 bases, there was a span of 7 bases. Germline CDR1 and CDR2: SEHNR and FQNEAQ (reference sequence). CDR3 size: 12 residues. CDR3 in amino acids: CASSYLIYEQYF. CDR3 bases: TGTGCCAGCAGCTACCTTATCTACGAGCAGTACTTC.

V is TRBV19 and J is TRBJ1-1; D gene ambiguous. Germline V gene sequence: CDR1 LNHDA, CDR2 SQIVND (reference sequence). This CDR3 contains 15 residues. V lost 7 bases and J 0 bases, leaving 15 bases between the germline ends. The CDR3: CASINRKGLNTEAFF. The CDR3, as DNA: TGTGCCAGTATAAATCGGAAGGGTCTGAACACTGAAGCTTTCTTT.

The chain has TRBV25-1 and TRBJ1-1; D gene unclear. This CDR3 spans 12 amino acids. Germline CDR1 is MGHDK and CDR2 is SYGVNS. V was clipped by 4 bases and J by 7 bases, with 10 bases between them. The CDR3 DNA reads TGTGCCAGCAGTGGGGCGCTCGTTGAAGCTTTCTTT. Amino acid sequence: CASSGALVEAFF.

The rearrangement links TRBV19 to TRBJ1-5; D is unclear. The CDR3 has 15 residues. V was shortened by 1 base and J by 0 bases, with 7 bases between the two germline ends. CDR1 is LNHDA, CDR2 SQIVND, per germline (reference sequence). In DNA, the CDR3 is TGTGCCAGTAGTATAGTCAGCTATAGCAATCAGCCCCAGCATTTT. Translating gives CASSIVSYSNQPQHF. Using reference TRBV19 and TRBJ1-5 for the parts outside the CDR3, the full variable domain is DGGITQSPKYLFRKEGQNVTLSCEQNLNHDAMYWYRQDPGQGLRLIYYSQIVNDFQKGDIAEGYSVSREKKESFPLTVTSAQKNPTAFYLCASSIVSYSNQPQHFGDGTRLSIL.

The genes are TRBV19 and TRBJ1-6, with no clear D. Germline V gene sequence: CDR1 LNHDA, CDR2 SQIVND (reference sequence). This CDR3 comprises 12 residues. The germline V and J ends were trimmed by 7 bases and 14 bases, with 15 bases remaining between them. The chain's CDR3 is CASTDNLEALHF. DNA for the CDR3: TGTGCCAGTACCGACAATTTAGAGGCCCTCCACTTT.

V is TRBV27 and J is TRBJ2-1, with D possibly being TRBD1 (6 bases). CDR1 MNHEY and CDR2 SMNVEV come from the germline V gene (reference sequence). Between the trimmed V and J ends, which lost 4 bases and 3 bases, there was a span of 7 bases. The CDR3 is 13 amino acids. CDR3 sequence reads: CASSSTGYNEQFF. CDR3 coding DNA: TGTGCCAGCAGTTCGACAGGCTACAATGAGCAGTTCTTC.

The chain employs TRBV25-1 and TRBJ2-2; 11 bases agree with TRBD1. V lost 6 bases, J lost 3 bases, and 6 bases stayed unmatched. The CDR3 consists of 16 residues. Germline values: CDR1 MGHDK, CDR2 SYGVNS. The CDR3 reads CASRQPGQGDTGELFF. The CDR3 nucleotides read TGTGCCAGCAGACAACCGGGACAGGGGGACACCGGGGAGCTGTTTTTT.

The chain combines TRBV6-5 with TRBJ2-7; possibly TRBD1 or TRBD2 for D (6 bases each). V was cut by 3 bases and J by 5 bases, with 14 bases left in between. The CDR3 sequence is 14 residues long. Per germline, CDR1 MNHEY and CDR2 SVGAGI. As DNA, the CDR3 is TGTGCCAGCAGTTATGGGGGGCCGGCCCACGAGCAGTACTTC. Translation: CASSYGGPAHEQYF.

The chain is built from TRBV28 and TRBJ2-1; 8 bases line up with TRBD1. The V gene end was trimmed by 4 bases and the J gene end by 3 bases; junction bases not matched to a gene: 8. The CDR3 loop spans 16 amino acids. Germline lookup yields CDR1 MDHEN and CDR2 SYDVKM. The CDR3 nucleotides are TGTGCCAGCAGTTCCTGGACAGGGATTAACTACAATGAGCAGTTCTTC. This translates into CASSSWTGINYNEQFF.

The rearrangement joins TRBV28 to TRBJ2-7, with 11 bases that match TRBD1. V trimming: 8 bases; J trimming: 5 bases; junction bases outside the gene matches: 5. The germline V gene encodes CDR1 MDHEN and CDR2 SYDVKM. The CDR3 consists of 13 residues. CDR3 nucleotides: TGTGCCAGCGGAGGACAGGGGGCACACGAGCAGTACTTC. Translation: CASGGQGAHEQYF.

This chain connects TRBV4-2 to TRBJ1-1, with TRBD1 matching 11 bases. Unmatched junction bases numbered 12, after V lost 4 bases and J lost 11 bases. The CDR3 consists of 15 residues. CDR1 is LGHNA, CDR2 YNFKEQ, per germline. The chain's CDR3 is CASSLTRDRGVWAFF. The CDR3 DNA sequence: TGTGCCAGCAGCCTAACCCGGGACAGGGGGGTTTGGGCTTTCTTT.

The J gene is TRBJ2-7, the V gene TRBV5-1, with D perhaps given as TRBD1 or TRBD2 (5 bases each). The V end was cut by 3 bases, the J end by 4 bases, with 5 bases between. Per the germline V gene, CDR1 is SGHRS and CDR2 is YFSETQ. The CDR3 is made up of 11 amino acids. CDR3 nucleotide sequence: TGCGCCAGCAGCTGGGGGTACGAGCAGTACTTC. Its protein product is CASSWGYEQYF.

This chain joins TRBV6-4 and TRBJ2-5, with a tentative D call TRBD2 (5 bases). The CDR3 extends over 16 amino acids. V lost 7 bases and J lost 5, with 23 bases in between. Germline CDR1 and CDR2: MRHNA and SNTAGT. The CDR3 protein is CASTSSLLRDKETQYF. CDR3 nucleotide sequence: TGTGCCAGCACCAGTAGCCTCTTGAGGGATAAGGAGACCCAGTACTTC.

The chain recombines TRBV30 with TRBJ1-5; possibly TRBD1 for D (5 bases). CDR1 and CDR2 from the germline V gene are GTSNPN and SVGIG (reference sequence). The V gene lost 3 bases and the J gene lost 0 bases, with 15 bases spanning the gap. The CDR3 is 16 residues long. The CDR3 here is CAWSKKRGFSNQPQHF. The DNA for the CDR3 is TGTGCCTGGAGCAAAAAACGGGGGTTTAGCAATCAGCCCCAGCATTTT.

This chain connects TRBV5-8 to TRBJ1-2; 11 bases fit TRBD1. Germline CDR1 is SGHTS and CDR2 is YDEGEE. V dropped 0 bases and J dropped 4; count of bases not matched to a gene: 2. CDR3 length equals 15 residues. CDR3 DNA sequence: TGTGCCAGCAGCTTGGGGACAGGGGGCGGCTATGGCTACACCTTC. Its translation is CASSLGTGGGYGYTF.

The rearrangement uses TRBV27 and TRBJ1-3; D is possibly TRBD1 (6 bases). Per the germline V gene, CDR1 is MNHEY and CDR2 is SMNVEV (reference sequence). The CDR3 runs 16 residues. Trimming removed 2 bases from V and 2 bases from J, with 13 bases in between. The CDR3 protein is CASSLRGAGAGNTIYF. The CDR3 nucleotides are TGTGCCAGCAGTTTACGGGGGGCTGGGGCTGGAAACACCATATATTTT.

The V call is TRBV6-1, the J call TRBJ2-5, with D hard to call. This CDR3 has 12 amino acids. The V end was cut by 0 bases, the J end by 9 bases, with 8 bases between. CDR1 MNHNS and CDR2 SASEGT come from the germline V gene. The CDR3 sequence is CASSEARISQYF. The CDR3 region has the DNA TGTGCCAGCAGTGAAGCTCGAATTTCCCAGTACTTC.

The chain couples TRBV5-1 to TRBJ1-5; 7 positions match TRBD1. Germline-derived CDR1 and CDR2 are SGHRS and YFSETQ. The CDR3 extends over 14 amino acids. After removal of 4 bases from V and 4 bases from J, the junction contained 5 bases not matched to a gene. CDR3 sequence: CASSPGQENQPQHF. CDR3 sequence (DNA): TGCGCCAGCAGCCCAGGACAGGAAAATCAGCCCCAGCATTTT.

The V and J genes are TRBV5-1 and TRBJ1-4, with 9 bases fitting TRBD1. The CDR3 contains 17 residues. After removal of 3 bases from V and 0 bases from J, the junction contained 6 bases not matched to a gene. Per the germline V gene, CDR1 is SGHRS and CDR2 is YFSETQ. This chain's CDR3 is CASSWDRATATNEKLFF. The CDR3 bases are TGCGCCAGCAGCTGGGACAGGGCTACCGCAACTAATGAAAAACTGTTTTTT.